This T cell receptor (beta chain) came from a study of CD8 T cell repertoires and HIV-1 epitope variants. Study summary: T cells were cultured for approximately ten days with cytokines added on days 3 and 7.

Per germline, CDR1 MDHEN and CDR2 SYDVKM. The CDR3 contains 17 residues. J gave up 5 bases and V 2 bases, and 11 bases lay outside the gene matches. A single count supports this clone. Its antigen is still unknown. TCR beta CDR3 was sequenced at survey depth on immunoSEQ. Produced via immunoSEQ multiplex PCR; TCRdb's table is partial and in-frame only. The table includes more than 4,500 clones, 67% detected once. This TCR came from a male donor with HIV. The V and J genes are TRBV28 and TRBJ1-4, with 7 bases identical to TRBD1. Input material: cultured CD8+ T cells derived from PBMCs. DNA of the CDR3: TGTGCCAGCAGTTTAAGGGAGACAGGGTGGGAGAATGAAAAACTGTTTTTT. Protein product: CASSLRETGWENEKLFF.